The T cell receptor (beta chain) under discussion was sequenced for a study of T cell responses to AZD1222 COVID-19 vaccine. TCRdb's table, derived via immunoSEQ multiplex PCR, lists solely in-frame clones and lacks some. The sample lists 100,000 to 150,000 clones, roughly 89% occurring once. The clonotype comes from an adult in good health. The specimen comprised peripheral blood, sampled on day 0 of AZD1222 vaccination.

The CDR3 coding sequence is TGTGCTAGTGGCCTGAGGGACGGAGAGACCCAGTACTTC. Its protein product is CASGLRDGETQYF. V usage is TRBV12-5 and J usage is TRBJ2-5; D possibly matches TRBD1 or TRBD2 (5 bases each). The V gene lost 6 bases and the J gene lost 4 bases, with 12 bases spanning the gap. Germline CDR1 and CDR2: LGHNT and FRNRAP. This CDR3 is built from 13 residues.